The 2 T cell receptor beta chains in this list originate from one sample, sequenced in a study of vaccination and CD4 T cells after COVID-19. Their specific antigens are unknown. The treatment is: roughly 10-day PBMC culture with coronavirus spike peptide pools or control peptides (ViraFEST assay). These CD4+ T cells came from an unexposed donor, sampled before the COVID-19 pandemic (2011-2018). With the Oncomine TCR Beta short-read assay, DNA from cultured CD4+ T cells was sequenced. TCRdb passed the PCR reads through MiXCR, listing each CDR3 protein once. The profile shows roughly 7,000 distinct CDR3 sequences, about 45% of them singletons. Sequencing was carried out using CD4+ T cells from blood, cultured in vitro. Every receptor here comes from a human donor in good health.

The rearrangement links TRBV6-1 to TRBJ1-6; D gene ambiguous. The CDR3 covers 12 residues. Germline CDR1 reads MNHNS; CDR2 reads SASEGT. Trimming left V 8 bases short and J 8 bases short, with 10 bases between. The CDR3, as DNA: TGTGCCAGCCGAGAGACCGATTCACCCCTCCACTTT. Translating gives CASRETDSPLHF.

The gene calls are TRBV27 and TRBJ1-4, with TRBD1 matching over 8 bases. The junction had 5 bases not matched to a gene; V was cut back by 7 bases and J by 7 bases. This CDR3 has 13 amino acids. CDR1 is MNHEY and CDR2 is SMNVEV in the germline V gene (reference sequence). CDR3 sequence (DNA): TGTGCCAGCACAGGGGGCAGTGGTGAAAAACTGTTTTTT. Translation: CASTGGSGEKLFF.